This TCR beta chain comes out of a study of cytomegalovirus exposure and HLA in healthy donors. Study-level findings and limits: Most TCR sequences proved rare, with some public TCRs found in many donors.

Germline trimming cut 3 bases from V and 7 bases from J; bases unmatched to any gene: 6. The germline V gene has CDR1 MNHEY and CDR2 SMNVEV (reference sequence). The CDR3 has 14 residues. This PCR relied on a set of 60 Vbeta primers and 13 Jbeta primers. Repertoires were generated with immunoSEQ multiplex PCR, while TCRdb's copy carries only in-frame clones and drops some. The table has 150,000 to 180,000 clones, roughly 83% seen once. Turning to this clone: What it recognizes is unknown.

The receptor was derived from a man younger than 40 in good health and CMV-seropositive. Sequenced: PBMCs. The V call is TRBV27, the J call TRBJ1-5; 7 bases fit TRBD1. CDR3 protein: CASSFGRGEQPQHF. CDR3 sequence (DNA): TGTGCCAGCAGTTTTGGCAGGGGGGAACAGCCCCAGCATTTT.